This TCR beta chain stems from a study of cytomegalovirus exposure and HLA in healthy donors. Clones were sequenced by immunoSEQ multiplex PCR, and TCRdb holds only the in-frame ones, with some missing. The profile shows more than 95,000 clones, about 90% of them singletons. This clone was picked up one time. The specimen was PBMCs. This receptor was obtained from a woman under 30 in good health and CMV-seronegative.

CDR3 protein: CASSLAATETGELFF. DNA of the CDR3: TGTGCCAGCAGCCTCGCCGCCACAGAGACCGGGGAGCTGTTTTTT. The chain has TRBV5-5 and TRBJ2-2; D is undetermined. The ends were cut back, 4 bases at V and 5 bases at J, with 15 bases in the middle. The length of the CDR3 is 15 residues. Germline CDR1 is SGHKS and CDR2 is YYEKEE (reference sequence).